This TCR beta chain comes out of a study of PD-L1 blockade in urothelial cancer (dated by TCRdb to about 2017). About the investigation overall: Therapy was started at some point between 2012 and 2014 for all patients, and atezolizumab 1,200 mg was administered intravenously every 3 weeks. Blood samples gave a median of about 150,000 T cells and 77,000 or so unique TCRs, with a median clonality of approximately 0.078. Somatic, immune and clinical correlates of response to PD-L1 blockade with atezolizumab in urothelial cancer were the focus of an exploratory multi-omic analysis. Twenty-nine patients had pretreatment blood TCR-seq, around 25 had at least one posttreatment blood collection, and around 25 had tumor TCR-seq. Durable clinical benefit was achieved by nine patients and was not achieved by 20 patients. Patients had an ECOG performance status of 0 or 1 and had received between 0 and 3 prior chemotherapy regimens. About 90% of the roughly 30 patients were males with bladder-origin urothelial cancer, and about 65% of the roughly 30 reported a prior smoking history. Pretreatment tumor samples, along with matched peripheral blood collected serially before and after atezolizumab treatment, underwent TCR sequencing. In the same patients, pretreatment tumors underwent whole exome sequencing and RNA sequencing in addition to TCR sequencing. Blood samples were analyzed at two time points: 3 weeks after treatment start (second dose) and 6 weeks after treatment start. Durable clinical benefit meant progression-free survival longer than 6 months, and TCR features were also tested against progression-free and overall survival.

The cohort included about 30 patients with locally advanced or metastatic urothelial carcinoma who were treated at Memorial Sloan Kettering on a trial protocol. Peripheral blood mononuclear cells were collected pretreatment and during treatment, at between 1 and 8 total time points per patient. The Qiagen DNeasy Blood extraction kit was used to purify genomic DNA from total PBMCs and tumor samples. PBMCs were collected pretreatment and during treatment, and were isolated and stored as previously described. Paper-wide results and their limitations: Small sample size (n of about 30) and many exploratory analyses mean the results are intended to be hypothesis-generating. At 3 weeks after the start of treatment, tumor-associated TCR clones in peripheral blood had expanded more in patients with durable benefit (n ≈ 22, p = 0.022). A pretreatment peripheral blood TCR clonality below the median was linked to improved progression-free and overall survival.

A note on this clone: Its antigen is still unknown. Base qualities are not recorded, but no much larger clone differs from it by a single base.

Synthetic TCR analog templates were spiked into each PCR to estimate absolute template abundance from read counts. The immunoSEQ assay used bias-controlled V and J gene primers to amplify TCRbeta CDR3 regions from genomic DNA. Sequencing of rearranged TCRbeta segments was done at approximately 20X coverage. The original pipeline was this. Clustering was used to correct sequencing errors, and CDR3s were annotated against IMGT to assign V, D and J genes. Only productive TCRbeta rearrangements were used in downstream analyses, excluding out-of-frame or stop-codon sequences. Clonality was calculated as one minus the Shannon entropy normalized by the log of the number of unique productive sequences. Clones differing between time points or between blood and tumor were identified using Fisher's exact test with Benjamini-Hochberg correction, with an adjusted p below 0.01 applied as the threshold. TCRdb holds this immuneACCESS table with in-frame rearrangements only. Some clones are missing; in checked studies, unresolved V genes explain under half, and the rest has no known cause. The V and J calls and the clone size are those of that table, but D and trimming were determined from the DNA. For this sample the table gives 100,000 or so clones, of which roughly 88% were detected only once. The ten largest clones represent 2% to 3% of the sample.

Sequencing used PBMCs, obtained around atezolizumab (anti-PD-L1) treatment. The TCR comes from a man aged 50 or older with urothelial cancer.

CDR3 sequence: CASSFGQGGAEAFF. The sequence in DNA is TGTGCCAGCAGTTTCGGACAGGGGGGCGCTGAAGCTTTCTTT. The chain is assembled from TRBV6-5 and TRBJ1-1; the central 10 bases match TRBD1. CDR1 and CDR2 are read off the germline V gene as MNHEY and SVGAGI. Trimming removed 4 bases from V and 6 bases from J; the gene matches leave 5 bases unexplained. The CDR3 runs 14 residues from the cysteine to the phenylalanine. This entry keeps only the CDR3 DNA: 42 bases, framed from base 1.